This T cell receptor beta chain appears in the sequencing data of a study of control samples from healthy donors and cancer patients. Trimming removed 1 base at V and 8 bases at J, with 11 bases between. The CDR3 totals 13 residues. Germline CDR1 SEHNR, CDR2 FQNEAQ (reference sequence). Profiled with immunoSEQ multiplex PCR; TCRdb holds only in-frame clones, not every one. The repertoire holds over 150,000 clones, with 85% to 95% as singletons. Sequencing was performed on blood. The chain links TRBV7-9 to TRBJ1-2; weak D call: TRBD1 (5 bases). This TCR was recovered from a man aged 18 to 30 in good health. CDR3 residues: CASSLVRGTGYTF. In DNA, the CDR3 is TGTGCCAGCAGCTTAGTAAGGGGAACGGGCTACACCTTC. Full variable domain (missing parts from reference TRBV7-9 and TRBJ1-2): DTGVSQNPRHKITKRGQNVTFRCDPISEHNRLYWYRQTLGQGPEFLTYFQNEAQLEKSRLLSDRFSAERPKGSFSTLEIQRTEQGDSAMYLCASSLVRGTGYTFGSGTRLTVV.